This record looks at one T cell receptor beta chain sequence and its context. Its antigen is not known. Germline lookup yields CDR1 MNHNY and CDR2 SVGAGI (reference sequence). V gave up 5 bases and J gave up 8 bases, with 10 bases separating them. This CDR3 contains 12 residues. A J-beta primer mix and a sample-barcoded 5' primer were used in a second PCR of about 7 to 12 cycles. TCRdb reprocessed the 5' RACE reads with MiXCR, giving one entry per CDR3 protein. The table lists about a million distinct CDR3 sequences, around 46% of them singletons, with roughly an eighth in the top ten. The record originates from a study of blood T cells in healthy people across ages. On the study more broadly: In model experiments, template switching was able to capture about one barcoded beta molecule for every two T cells that were present. Whole-study findings and limits: The study found more naive CD4+ cells and higher diversity in long-lived than aged donors. A roughly linear age-dependent decrease characterized TCR beta diversity per million T cells. In these data, TCR beta diversity tracked strongly with naive T cell percentage.

The specimen sequenced was blood. The genes are TRBV6-6 and TRBJ2-1; the D is unclear. The TCR originated in a man in his thirties or forties in good health. The CDR3 here is CASSPSWHEQFF. The CDR3 DNA reads as TGTGCCAGCAGTCCGTCTTGGCATGAGCAGTTCTTC.